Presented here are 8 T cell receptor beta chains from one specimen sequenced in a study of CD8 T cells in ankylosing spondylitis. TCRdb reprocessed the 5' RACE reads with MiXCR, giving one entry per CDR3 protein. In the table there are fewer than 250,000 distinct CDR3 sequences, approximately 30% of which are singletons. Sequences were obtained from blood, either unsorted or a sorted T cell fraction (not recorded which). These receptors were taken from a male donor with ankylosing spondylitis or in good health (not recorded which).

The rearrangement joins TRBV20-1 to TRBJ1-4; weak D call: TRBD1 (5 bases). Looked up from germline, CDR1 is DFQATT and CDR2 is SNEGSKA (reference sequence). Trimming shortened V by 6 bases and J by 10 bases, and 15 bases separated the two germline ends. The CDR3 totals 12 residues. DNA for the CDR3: TGCAGTGCCCCCCACGCGGGGGGAAAACTGTTTTTT. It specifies CSAPHAGGKLFF.

The CDR3 DNA sequence: TGCGCCAGCAGCCAAGCCCGAGACAATGAGCAGTTCTTC. Protein sequence: CASSQARDNEQFF. The genes are TRBV4-1 and TRBJ2-1; D not resolved. This CDR3 is 13 amino acids long. V lost 1 base and J 5 bases, leaving 6 bases between the germline ends. Germline V gene data show CDR1 as MGHRA and CDR2 as YSYEKL.

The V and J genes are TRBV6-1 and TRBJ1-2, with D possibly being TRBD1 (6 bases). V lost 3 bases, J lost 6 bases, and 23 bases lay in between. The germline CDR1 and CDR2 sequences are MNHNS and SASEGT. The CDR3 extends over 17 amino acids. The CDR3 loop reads CASSDYGGRMLWDGYTF. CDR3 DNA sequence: TGTGCCAGCAGTGACTATGGGGGGCGGATGCTATGGGATGGCTACACCTTC.

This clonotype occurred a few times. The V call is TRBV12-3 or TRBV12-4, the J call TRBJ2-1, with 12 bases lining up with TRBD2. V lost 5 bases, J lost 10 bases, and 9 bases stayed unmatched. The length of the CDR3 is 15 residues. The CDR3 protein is CASSPRLAGVGEQFF. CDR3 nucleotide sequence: TGTGCCAGCAGTCCCAGACTAGCGGGGGTGGGCGAGCAGTTCTTC.

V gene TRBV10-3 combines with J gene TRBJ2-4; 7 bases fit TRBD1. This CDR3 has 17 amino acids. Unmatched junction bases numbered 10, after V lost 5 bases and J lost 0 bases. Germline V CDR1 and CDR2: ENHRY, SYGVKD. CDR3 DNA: TGTGCCATCAGTCGAGAGGGTCAGGGGGTAGCCAAAAACATTCAGTACTTC. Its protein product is CAISREGQGVAKNIQYF.

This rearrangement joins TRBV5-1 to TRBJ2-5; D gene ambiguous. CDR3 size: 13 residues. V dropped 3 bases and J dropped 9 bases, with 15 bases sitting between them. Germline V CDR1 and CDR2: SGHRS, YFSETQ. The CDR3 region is CASSYDPSWAQYF. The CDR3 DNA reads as TGCGCCAGCAGCTACGACCCTTCCTGGGCCCAGTACTTC. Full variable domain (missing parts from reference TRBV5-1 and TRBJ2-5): KAGVTQTPRYLIKTRGQQVTLSCSPISGHRSVSWYQQTPGQGLQFLFEYFSETQRNKGNFPGRFSGRQFSNSRSEMNVSTLELGDSALYLCASSYDPSWAQYFGPGTRLLVL.

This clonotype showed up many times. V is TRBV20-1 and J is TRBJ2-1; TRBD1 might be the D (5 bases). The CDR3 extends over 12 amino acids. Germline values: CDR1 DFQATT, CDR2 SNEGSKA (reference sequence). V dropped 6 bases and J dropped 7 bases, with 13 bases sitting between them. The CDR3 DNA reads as TGCAGTGCAGACAGCCGGCGGAATGAGCAGTTCTTC. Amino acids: CSADSRRNEQFF.

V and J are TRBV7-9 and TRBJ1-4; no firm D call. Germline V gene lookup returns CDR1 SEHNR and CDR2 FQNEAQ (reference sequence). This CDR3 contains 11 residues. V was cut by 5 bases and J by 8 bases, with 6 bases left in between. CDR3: CASSAGEKLFF. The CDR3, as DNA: TGTGCCAGCAGCGCCGGGGAAAAACTGTTTTTT.